What follows is one TCR beta chain and its context. The source of the sample is a study of identical twins. TCRdb itself ran the 5' RACE reads through MiXCR, one entry per CDR3 protein. The sample holds 600,000 to 800,000 distinct CDR3 sequences, 21% seen once. Trimming stripped 7 bases from V and 1 base from J, with 16 bases between. Per germline, CDR1 MNHNS and CDR2 SASEGT. The CDR3 has 15 amino acids. These data also formed part of another study, on T cells expressing NK-cell markers.

Sequencing input: PBMCs. This TCR was sampled from a woman aged 18-29 years in good health. The chain links TRBV6-1 to TRBJ1-1; perhaps TRBD1 as D (6 bases). In DNA form, the CDR3 reads TGTGCCAGCACCTATGGGGGGCAGGGGAACACTGAAGCTTTCTTT. The encoded protein is CASTYGGQGNTEAFF.